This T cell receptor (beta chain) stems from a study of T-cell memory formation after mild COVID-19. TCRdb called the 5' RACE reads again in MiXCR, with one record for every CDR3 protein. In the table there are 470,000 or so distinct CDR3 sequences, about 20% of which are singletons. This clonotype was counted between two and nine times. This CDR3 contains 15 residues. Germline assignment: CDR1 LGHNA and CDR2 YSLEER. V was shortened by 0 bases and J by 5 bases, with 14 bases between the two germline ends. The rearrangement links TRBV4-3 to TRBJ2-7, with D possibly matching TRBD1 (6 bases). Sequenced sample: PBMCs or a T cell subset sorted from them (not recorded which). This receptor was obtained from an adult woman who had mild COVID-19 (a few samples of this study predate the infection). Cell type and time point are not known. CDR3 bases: TGCGCCAGCAGCCAAGATCTGGGCAGGGGAGACGAGCAGTACTTC. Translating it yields CASSQDLGRGDEQYF.